This TCR beta chain derives from a study of vaccination and CD4 T cells after COVID-19 (dated by TCRdb to about 2022). Broadly, across the study: Convalescent patients had a positive SARS-CoV-2 result on nasal swab PCR, and of these patients, about ten had mild disease and one had severe disease. In the convalescent cohort there were six males and four females, among whom were two Hispanic individuals, seven Caucasians, two Asians and one multiracial person. Participants received two doses of either the Pfizer-BioNTech BNT162b2 vaccine (n=8) or the Moderna mRNA-1273 vaccine (n=2). Post-COVID blood samples from convalescent patients were collected a median of about 110 days after diagnosis, with a range of about 35 to 180 days. The time from the second vaccine dose to post-vaccine blood sampling had a median of 72 days and ranged from about 12 to 241 days. Overlapping spike peptide pools from SARS-CoV-2 and from the common cold coronaviruses HCoV-NL63, HCoV-OC43 and HCoV-229E were used as culture stimuli. Control cultures received a CEFX viral epitope pool as the positive control, an HIV-1 Nef peptide pool as the negative control, or no peptide. In some eleven COVID-19 convalescent patients and a handful of infection-naive healthy vaccine recipients, researchers compared the spike-specific CD4+ TCR repertoire from before mRNA vaccination with the repertoire from after. Overall study results and their limits: An increase in the median number of SARS-CoV-2-reactive clonotypes from approximately 23 after infection to some 40 after vaccination was observed, but the change was not found to be significant. The number of convalescent patients in the study was relatively small, and the study did not examine early timepoints following natural infection. In convalescent patients, nearly all vaccine-specific clones (304 of 307) were found to be mono-reactive for SARS-CoV-2 spike rather than cross-reactive with common cold coronaviruses. In convalescent patients, a median approximately 83% of post-vaccine SARS-CoV-2-reactive clones were detected only after vaccination, and vaccine-specific priming was suggested by this finding.

Library construction relied on PCR. DNA from cultured CD4+ T cells underwent TCR sequencing with the Oncomine TCR Beta short-read assay at the Johns Hopkins FTIC core. The QIAamp micro DNA kit was used to extract genomic DNA from the cultured CD4+ T cells. Oncomine TCR Beta libraries from cultured CD4+ T cells were pooled with unique dual indexes and sequenced on an Illumina iSeq 100. The authors' pipeline ran thus. Non-productive sequences were removed, and CDR3s that did not start with C, did not end with F or W, or were shorter than 7 amino acids were discarded. The MANAFEST web application was used to identify antigen-specific clonotypes by comparing peptide-stimulated wells against reference wells and other culture wells. Positive clones required FDR below 0.05, an odds ratio above 5, and productive frequency above 0.1% in at least two of three replicate wells. Cross-reactive clonotypes were defined as significantly expanded in both SARS-CoV-2 spike wells and at least one common cold coronavirus spike condition. Using R version 3.6.1, CDR3 homology was evaluated through Levenshtein distances (stringdist) along with unrooted phylogenetic trees (ape). The public sequencing data were trimmed at Q25 with fastp and processed into clonotypes with MiXCR by TCRdb, which kept only in-frame beta chains. Rows are unified per CDR3 protein, each entry keeping the most common DNA and genes. These V and J calls originate from TCRdb's pipeline instead of the authors' own analysis. The sample table records under 15,000 distinct CDR3 sequences; approximately 71% of these occur just once. The ten largest clonotypes hold over 9% of the sample.

This clonotype was detected once. What antigen it recognizes has not been identified. No qualities accompany the bases; no much larger clone lies one base away. A lone read offers only weak evidence. The sample's treatment or condition label, in plain terms: roughly 10-day PBMC culture with coronavirus spike peptide pools or control peptides (ViraFEST assay). The ViraFEST assay was used in the study, in which antigen-specific T cells were expanded with peptide pools and expanded clonotypes were subsequently identified by TCR sequencing. Positive SARS-CoV-2 PCR tests in the convalescent patients dated from March to December 2020, before Alpha, Beta and Delta variants emerged in the United States. PBMCs were cultured at about 2 million per well in IMDM supplemented with about 5% human AB serum and about 9.5 IU/ml IL-2, with around 10 ug/ml peptide pools added. On days 3 and 7, half of the culture medium was replaced with fresh IL-2-containing medium. After 10 days of culture, CD4+ T cells were isolated by negative selection using the EasySep CD4+ T cell isolation kit. Ficoll-Paque Plus gradient centrifugation was used to isolate PBMCs from whole blood, and the isolated PBMCs were then either used fresh or cryopreserved at -140C. Triplicate wells were generally used for each culture condition.

Reading the germline V gene gives CDR1 MNHNS and CDR2 SASEGT. The CDR3 starts with the cysteine, ends with the phenylalanine, and has 13 residues. The DNA shown is the 39-base CDR3, in frame from base 1. Trimming at the junction amounts to 8 bases on V and 4 bases on J, and the germline ends lie 11 bases apart. This sequence uses TRBV6-1 and TRBJ2-2, with the D gene too uncertain to name. The sequence derives from a human donor who had recovered from COVID-19. The specimen sequenced was CD4+ T cells from blood, cultured in vitro. CDR3 protein: CASGFGSTGELFF. The DNA reads TGTGCCAGCGGCTTTGGATCCACCGGGGAGCTGTTTTTT.